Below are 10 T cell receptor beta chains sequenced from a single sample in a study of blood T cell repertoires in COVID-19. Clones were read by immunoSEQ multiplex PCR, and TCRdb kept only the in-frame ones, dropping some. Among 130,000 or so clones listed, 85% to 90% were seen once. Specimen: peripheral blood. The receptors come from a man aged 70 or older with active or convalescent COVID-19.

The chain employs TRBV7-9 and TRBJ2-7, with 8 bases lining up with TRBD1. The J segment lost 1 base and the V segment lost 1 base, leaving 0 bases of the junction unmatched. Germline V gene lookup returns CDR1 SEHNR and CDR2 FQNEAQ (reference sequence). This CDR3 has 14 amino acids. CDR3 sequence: CASSLGTGSYEQYF. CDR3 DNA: TGTGCCAGCAGCTTAGGGACAGGGTCCTACGAGCAGTACTTC.

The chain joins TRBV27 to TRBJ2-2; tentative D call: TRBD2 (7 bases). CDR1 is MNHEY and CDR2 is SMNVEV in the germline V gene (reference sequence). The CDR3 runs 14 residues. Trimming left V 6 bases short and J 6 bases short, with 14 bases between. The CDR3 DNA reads TGTGCCAGCAGGTCCAGGGGAGGGTCCGGGGAGCTGTTTTTT. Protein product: CASRSRGGSGELFF.

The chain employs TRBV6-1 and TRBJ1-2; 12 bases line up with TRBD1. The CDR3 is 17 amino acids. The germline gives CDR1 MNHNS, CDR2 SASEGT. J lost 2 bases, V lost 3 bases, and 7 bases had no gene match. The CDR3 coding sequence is TGTGCCAGCAGTGATTTAGGGACAGGGGGCGAAAACTATGGCTACACCTTC. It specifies CASSDLGTGGENYGYTF.

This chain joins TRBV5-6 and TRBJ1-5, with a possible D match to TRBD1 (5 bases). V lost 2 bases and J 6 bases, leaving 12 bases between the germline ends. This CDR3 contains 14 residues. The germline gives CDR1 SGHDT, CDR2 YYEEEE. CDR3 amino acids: CASSLRRGSQPQHF. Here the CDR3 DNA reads TGTGCCAGCAGCTTAAGGAGGGGAAGTCAGCCCCAGCATTTT.

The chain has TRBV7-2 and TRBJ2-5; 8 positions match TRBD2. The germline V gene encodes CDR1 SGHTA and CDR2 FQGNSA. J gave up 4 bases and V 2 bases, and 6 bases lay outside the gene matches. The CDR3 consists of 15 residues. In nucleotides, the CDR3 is TGTGCCAGCAGCTTACAGACTAGCGCGGCAGAGACCCAGTACTTC. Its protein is CASSLQTSAAETQYF. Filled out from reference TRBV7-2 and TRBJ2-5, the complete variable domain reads GAGVSQSPSNKVTEKGKDVELRCDPISGHTALYWYRQSLGQGLEFLIYFQGNSAPDKSGLPSDRFSAERTGGSVSTLTIQRTQQEDSAVYLCASSLQTSAAETQYFGPGTRLLVL.

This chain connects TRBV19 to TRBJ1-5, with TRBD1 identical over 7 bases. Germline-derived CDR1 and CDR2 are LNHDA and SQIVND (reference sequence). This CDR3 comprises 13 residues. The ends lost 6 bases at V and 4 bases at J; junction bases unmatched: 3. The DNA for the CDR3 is TGTGCCAGTAGACAACAGGGGAATCAGCCCCAGCATTTT. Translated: CASRQQGNQPQHF.

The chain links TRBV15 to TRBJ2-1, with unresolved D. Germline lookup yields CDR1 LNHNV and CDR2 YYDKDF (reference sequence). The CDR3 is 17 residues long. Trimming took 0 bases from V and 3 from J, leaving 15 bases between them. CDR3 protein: CATSRDSGSSIYNEQFF. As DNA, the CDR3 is TGTGCCACCAGCAGAGATTCCGGGTCCTCCATCTACAATGAGCAGTTCTTC.

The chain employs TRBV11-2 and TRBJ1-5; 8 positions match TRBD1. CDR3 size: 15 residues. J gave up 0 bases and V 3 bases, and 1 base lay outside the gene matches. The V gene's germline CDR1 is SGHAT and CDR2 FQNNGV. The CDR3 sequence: CASSLGQASNQPQHF. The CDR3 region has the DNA TGTGCCAGCAGCTTGGGACAGGCTAGCAATCAGCCCCAGCATTTT.

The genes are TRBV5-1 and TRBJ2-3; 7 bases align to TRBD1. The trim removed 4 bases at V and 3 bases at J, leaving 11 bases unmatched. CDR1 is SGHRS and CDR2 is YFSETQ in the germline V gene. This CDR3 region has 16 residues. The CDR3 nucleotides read TGCGCCAGCAGCGCCAACTCAGGGGGTTCTACAGATACGCAGTATTTT. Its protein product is CASSANSGGSTDTQYF.

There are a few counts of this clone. Here the CDR3 reads CSVGGVGQGFGNEQFF. The CDR3 DNA reads as TGCAGCGTGGGGGGAGTAGGTCAGGGTTTCGGGAATGAGCAGTTCTTC. This chain links TRBV29-1 with TRBJ2-1; possibly TRBD2 for D (6 bases). Trimming shortened V by 6 bases and J by 7 bases, and 25 bases separated the two germline ends. This CDR3 is 16 amino acids long. Germline assignment: CDR1 SQVTM and CDR2 ANQGSEA.